Shown below are 23 T cell receptor beta chains from a single sample sequenced in a study of cytomegalovirus exposure and HLA in healthy donors. With 60 Vbeta and 13 Jbeta primers, the PCR was carried out. The protocol was immunoSEQ multiplex PCR, while the TCRdb copy is restricted to in-frame clones and leaves out a portion. The top ten clones hold around 1.7% of a sample with 150,000 to 200,000 clones, around 83% of them seen once. Sequenced material: PBMCs. These receptors all stem from a woman under 30 in good health and CMV-seronegative.

This sequence joins TRBV28 and TRBJ2-7; D possibly corresponds to TRBD2 (5 bases). Germline assignment: CDR1 MDHEN and CDR2 SYDVKM. Trimming removed 5 bases at V and 7 bases at J, with 21 bases between. The CDR3 sequence is 15 residues long. The CDR3 nucleotides read TGTGCCAGCAGTCCCCCACGGACCTTTAGAGGGGAGCAGTACTTC. Translated: CASSPPRTFRGEQYF.

The chain employs TRBV6-5 and TRBJ2-7, with 8 nucleotides matching TRBD1. CDR1 and CDR2 (germline): MNHEY, SVGAGI. The V gene end was trimmed by 0 bases and the J gene end by 6 bases; junction bases not matched to a gene: 4. This CDR3 spans 14 amino acids. CDR3 DNA: TGTGCCAGCAGTTACTCGGACAGGGCCTGCGAGCAGTACTTC. The encoded protein is CASSYSDRACEQYF.

The chain links TRBV28 to TRBJ2-1; 10 bases align to TRBD2. After removal of 2 bases from V and 13 bases from J, the junction contained 8 bases not matched to a gene. CDR1 and CDR2 (germline): MDHEN, SYDVKM. The CDR3 runs to 14 residues. CDR3 bases: TGTGCCAGCAGTTTAAGCGGGAGGGCGCTTCTTCAGTTCTTC. Its protein is CASSLSGRALLQFF.

The chain joins TRBV7-9 to TRBJ2-1, with D uncertain. This CDR3 contains 15 residues. Per germline, CDR1 SEHNR and CDR2 FQNEAQ (reference sequence). V lost 1 base to trimming and J lost 7 bases, with 14 bases between them. CDR3 amino acids: CASSLVARNGNEQFF. CDR3 in DNA: TGTGCCAGCAGCTTAGTCGCCAGGAATGGGAATGAGCAGTTCTTC.

The chain uses TRBV4-3 and TRBJ2-7, with D unresolved. Germline V gene sequence: CDR1 LGHNA, CDR2 YSLEER. There are 16 residues in the CDR3. V was cut by 4 bases and J by 0 bases, with 16 bases left in between. CDR3: CASSPHRRQSSYEQYV. CDR3 DNA: TGCGCCAGCAGCCCCCACAGACGACAAAGCTCCTACGAGCAGTACGTC.

CDR3 in DNA: TGTGCCAGCAGTGAGGGACTAGCGGGAAGGTCGGATACGCAGTATTTT. It is translated as CASSEGLAGRSDTQYF. The chain carries TRBV25-1 and TRBJ2-3; TRBD2 agrees at 13 bases. With V trimmed by 3 bases and J by 6 bases, 6 bases remained unmatched. Germline lookup yields CDR1 MGHDK and CDR2 SYGVNS. CDR3 length equals 16 residues.

The chain joins TRBV7-6 to TRBJ2-5; 10 bases agree with TRBD2. This CDR3 has 15 residues. The germline CDR1 and CDR2 sequences are SGHVS and FNYEAQ. The junction had 10 bases not matched to a gene; V was cut back by 1 base and J by 11 bases. The CDR3: CASSLGAGGPSEQYF. In nucleotides, the CDR3 is TGTGCCAGCAGCTTAGGAGCGGGAGGGCCGAGTGAGCAGTACTTC.

The genes are TRBV7-2 and TRBJ1-3, with 10 bases aligning to TRBD1. The CDR3 spans 15 residues. Germline values: CDR1 SGHTA, CDR2 FQGNSA. Trimming took 5 bases from V and 2 from J; bases not matched to a gene: 3. As DNA, the CDR3 is TGTGCCAGCAGCCCCGACAGGGGGCCTGGAAACACCATATATTTT. It yields the protein CASSPDRGPGNTIYF.

This rearrangement joins TRBV12-5 to TRBJ2-5; TRBD1 aligns across 9 bases. The V and J ends lost 0 bases and 4 bases, in that order; junction bases with no gene match: 9. Germline lookup yields CDR1 LGHNT and CDR2 FRNRAP. This CDR3 comprises 17 residues. The CDR3 reads CASGLVLGGQGGETQYF. The CDR3, as DNA: TGTGCTAGTGGTTTGGTCCTTGGGGGACAGGGAGGAGAGACCCAGTACTTC.

V is TRBV7-2 and J is TRBJ2-1; possibly TRBD1 for D (6 bases). The CDR3 has 15 amino acids. Trimming took 8 bases from V and 2 from J, leaving 16 bases between them. Germline lookup yields CDR1 SGHTA and CDR2 FQGNSA. The chain's CDR3 is CASSTAGQTYNEQFF. CDR3 bases: TGTGCCAGCTCAACCGCCGGACAGACCTACAATGAGCAGTTCTTC.

V usage is TRBV11-3 and J usage is TRBJ1-1; no firm D call. The V end was cut by 3 bases, the J end by 4 bases, with 3 bases between. The V gene's germline CDR1 is SGHNT and CDR2 YENEEA. The CDR3 has 11 residues. CDR3 amino acids: CASSLATEAFF. The CDR3 DNA follows: TGTGCCAGCAGCTTGGCCACTGAAGCTTTCTTT.

This clone was picked up a small number of times. The rearrangement links TRBV6-5 to TRBJ1-2; D is ambiguous. This CDR3 is built from 13 residues. Trimming cost V 8 bases and J 7 bases, with 17 bases left between them. Germline lookup yields CDR1 MNHEY and CDR2 SVGAGI. CDR3 sequence reads: CASSPRERGGYTF. The CDR3 DNA reads TGTGCCAGCTCCCCGAGGGAACGAGGTGGCTACACCTTC.

This rearrangement joins TRBV6-5 to TRBJ1-4; TRBD1 matches at 7 bases. CDR3 length: 15 amino acids. Per germline, CDR1 MNHEY and CDR2 SVGAGI. Unmatched junction bases numbered 5, after V lost 2 bases and J lost 5 bases. The CDR3 loop is CASSYPGQLNEKLFF. The DNA of the CDR3 is TGTGCCAGCAGTTACCCGGGACAGTTGAATGAAAAACTGTTTTTT.

This rearrangement joins TRBV28 to TRBJ1-6; TRBD1 is a possible D gene (6 bases). CDR1 MDHEN and CDR2 SYDVKM come from the germline V gene. The CDR3 has 13 residues. V was pared by 8 bases and J by 3 bases, with 8 bases between. This chain's CDR3 is CASYRDYNSPLHF. The CDR3 region has the DNA TGTGCCAGCTACAGGGACTATAATTCACCCCTCCACTTT. The variable domain in full, completed from reference TRBV28 and TRBJ1-6, reads DVKVTQSSRYLVKRTGEKVFLECVQDMDHENMFWYRQDPGLGLRLIYFSYDVKMKEKGDIPEGYSVSREKKERFSLILESASTNQTSMYLCASYRDYNSPLHFGNGTRLTVT.

The genes are TRBV28 and TRBJ1-1, with 7 bases lining up with TRBD1. V was clipped by 3 bases and J by 5 bases; unmatched bases: 6. This CDR3 has 14 residues. In germline, CDR1 is MDHEN, CDR2 SYDVKM. In nucleotides, the CDR3 is TGTGCCAGCAGTTTTGGGGCAGGGGGAACTGAAGCTTTCTTT. Its translation is CASSFGAGGTEAFF.

Sample share makes this clone medium-sized (0.01 to 0.1%). The DNA of the CDR3 is TGTGCCAGCAGTGTGTCGGGGGGGAAACTGTTTTTT. As protein: CASSVSGGKLFF. V and J are TRBV2 and TRBJ1-4; TRBD1 might be the D (5 bases). The CDR3 runs to 12 residues. V was trimmed by 4 bases and J by 11 bases, leaving 11 bases between them. From germline, CDR1 is SNHLY and CDR2 FYNNEI.

The V gene is TRBV25-1, the J gene TRBJ2-3, with 12 nucleotides matching TRBD2. The CDR3 runs 17 residues. Per the germline V gene, CDR1 is MGHDK and CDR2 is SYGVNS. V trimming: 3 bases; J trimming: 2 bases; junction bases outside the gene matches: 6. CDR3: CASSDLLAGGITDTQYF. The CDR3 nucleotides are TGTGCCAGCAGTGATCTCCTAGCGGGAGGGATCACAGATACGCAGTATTTT. The full variable domain, with the rest looked up from reference TRBV25-1 and TRBJ2-3, is EADIYQTPRYLVIGTGKKITLECSQTMGHDKMYWYQQDPGMELHLIHYSYGVNSTEKGDLSSESTVSRIRTEHFPLTLESARPSHTSQYLCASSDLLAGGITDTQYFGPGTRLTVL.

The V and J genes are TRBV6-6 and TRBJ1-5; no clear D. CDR1 and CDR2 (germline): MNHNY, SVGAGI (reference sequence). This CDR3 is 15 amino acids long. In DNA form, the CDR3 reads TGTGCTACAATGCCCGAGGTCTATAGCAATCAGCCCCAGCATTTT. Translation: CATMPEVYSNQPQHF.

This clone has just a few counts. This chain uses TRBV6-1 with TRBJ2-7; TRBD1 matches at 8 bases. V shed 4 bases and J 0 bases; nucleotides not matched to a gene: 5. Germline-derived CDR1 and CDR2 are MNHNS and SASEGT. This CDR3 spans 15 amino acids. The DNA of the CDR3 is TGTGCCAGCAGTGCCCGGACAGGGAGCTCCTACGAGCAGTACTTC. Translated, it gives CASSARTGSSYEQYF.

J is TRBJ2-7 and V is TRBV28; tentative D call: TRBD1 (6 bases). The V end lost 5 bases, the J end lost 2 bases, and 10 bases lay between the germline ends. CDR3 length: 13 residues. Germline V gene data show CDR1 as MDHEN and CDR2 as SYDVKM. The CDR3 nucleotides are TGTGCCAGCAGTCGTAGACAGGCCTACGAGCAGTACGTC. Translating gives CASSRRQAYEQYV.

The chain employs TRBV5-1 and TRBJ2-5; D remains unclear. Germline CDR1 SGHRS, CDR2 YFSETQ. With 1 base removed from V and 3 bases from J, the gap between germline ends came to 10 bases. The CDR3 has 14 residues. The CDR3 DNA is TGCGCCAGCAGCTTGTCAGGTAACGAAGAGACCCAGTACTTC. Translating it yields CASSLSGNEETQYF.

V and J are TRBV2 and TRBJ2-1; 8 bases agree with TRBD2. V shed 9 bases, J shed 4 bases, and the junction held 11 bases outside the gene matches. Germline CDR1 is SNHLY and CDR2 is FYNNEI. The CDR3 spans 15 residues. The DNA of the CDR3 is TGTGCCAGAACCACCTTTAGCGGGACTTACAATGAGCAGTTCTTC. This translates into CARTTFSGTYNEQFF.

The V gene is TRBV28, the J gene TRBJ2-5; the match to TRBD2 covers 8 bases. CDR3 length: 15 amino acids. Germline values: CDR1 MDHEN, CDR2 SYDVKM. With 3 bases clipped from V and 2 bases from J, the junction kept 5 bases outside the gene matches. The CDR3 protein is CASSLTSASQETQYF. The CDR3, as DNA: TGTGCCAGCAGTTTGACTAGCGCCTCACAAGAGACCCAGTACTTC.